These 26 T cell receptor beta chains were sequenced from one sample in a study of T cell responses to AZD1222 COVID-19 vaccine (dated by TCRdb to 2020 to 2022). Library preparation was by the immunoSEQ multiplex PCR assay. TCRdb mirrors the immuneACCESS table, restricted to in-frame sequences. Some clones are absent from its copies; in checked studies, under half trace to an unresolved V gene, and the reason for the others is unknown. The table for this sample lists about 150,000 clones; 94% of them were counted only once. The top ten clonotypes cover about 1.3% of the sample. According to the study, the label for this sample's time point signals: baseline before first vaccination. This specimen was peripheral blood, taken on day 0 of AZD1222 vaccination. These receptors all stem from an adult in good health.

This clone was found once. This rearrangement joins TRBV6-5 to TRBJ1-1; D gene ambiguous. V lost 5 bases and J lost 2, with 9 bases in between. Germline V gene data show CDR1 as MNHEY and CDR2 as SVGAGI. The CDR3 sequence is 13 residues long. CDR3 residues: CASSRHLNTEAFF. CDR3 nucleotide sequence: TGTGCCAGCAGTCGACACCTTAACACTGAAGCTTTCTTT.

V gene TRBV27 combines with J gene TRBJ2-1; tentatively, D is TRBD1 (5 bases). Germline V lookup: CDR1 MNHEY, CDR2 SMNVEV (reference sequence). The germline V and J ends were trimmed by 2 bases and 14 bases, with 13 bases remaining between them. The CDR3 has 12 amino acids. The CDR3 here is CASSLGAGAEFF. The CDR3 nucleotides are TGTGCCAGCAGTTTAGGGGCAGGCGCGGAGTTCTTC.

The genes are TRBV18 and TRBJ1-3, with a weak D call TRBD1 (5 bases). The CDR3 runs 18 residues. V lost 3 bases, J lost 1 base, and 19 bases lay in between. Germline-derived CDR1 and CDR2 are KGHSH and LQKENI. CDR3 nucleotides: TGTGCCAGCTCACCGTCCCCTCTTTCAGGGACGTCTGGAAACACCATATATTTT. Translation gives CASSPSPLSGTSGNTIYF.

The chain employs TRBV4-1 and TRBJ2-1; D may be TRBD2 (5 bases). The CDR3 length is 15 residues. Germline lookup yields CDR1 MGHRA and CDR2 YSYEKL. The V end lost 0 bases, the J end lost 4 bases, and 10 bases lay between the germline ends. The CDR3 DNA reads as TGCGCCAGCAGCCAAGAGGCCAGCGGTTACAATGAGCAGTTCTTC. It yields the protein CASSQEASGYNEQFF.

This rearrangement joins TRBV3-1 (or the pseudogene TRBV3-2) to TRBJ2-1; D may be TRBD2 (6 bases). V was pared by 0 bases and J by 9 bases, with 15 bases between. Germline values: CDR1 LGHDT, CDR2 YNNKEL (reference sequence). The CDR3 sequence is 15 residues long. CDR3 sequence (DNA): TGTGCCAGCAGCCAAGAACCAGGGAAGGGAGGTGAGCAGTTCTTC. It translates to CASSQEPGKGGEQFF.

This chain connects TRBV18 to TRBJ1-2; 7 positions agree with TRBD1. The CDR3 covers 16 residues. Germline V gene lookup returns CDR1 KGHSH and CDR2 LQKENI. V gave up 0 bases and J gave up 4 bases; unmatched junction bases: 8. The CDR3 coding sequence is TGTGCCAGCTCACCACCGGGTGGGCAGGGGGGCTATGGCTACACCTTC. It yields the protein CASSPPGGQGGYGYTF.

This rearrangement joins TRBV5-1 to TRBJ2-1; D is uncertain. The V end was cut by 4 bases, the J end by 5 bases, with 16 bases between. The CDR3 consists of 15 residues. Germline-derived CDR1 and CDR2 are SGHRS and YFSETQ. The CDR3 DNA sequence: TGCGCCAGCAGCCAAACCCTGGACGCCGACAATGAGCAGTTCTTC. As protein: CASSQTLDADNEQFF.

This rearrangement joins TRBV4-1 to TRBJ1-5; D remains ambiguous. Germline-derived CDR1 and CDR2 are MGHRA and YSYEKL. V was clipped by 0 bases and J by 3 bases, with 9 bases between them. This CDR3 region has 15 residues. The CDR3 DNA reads TGCGCCAGCAGCCAAGATATCCAGGTCAATCAGCCCCAGCATTTT. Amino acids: CASSQDIQVNQPQHF.

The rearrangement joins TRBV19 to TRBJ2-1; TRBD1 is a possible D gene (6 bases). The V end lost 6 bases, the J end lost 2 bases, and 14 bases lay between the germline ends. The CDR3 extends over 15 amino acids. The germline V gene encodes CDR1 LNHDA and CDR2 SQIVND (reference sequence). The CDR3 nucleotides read TGTGCCAGTAGCACAGGGATCAATCCCTACAATGAGCAGTTCTTC. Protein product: CASSTGINPYNEQFF.

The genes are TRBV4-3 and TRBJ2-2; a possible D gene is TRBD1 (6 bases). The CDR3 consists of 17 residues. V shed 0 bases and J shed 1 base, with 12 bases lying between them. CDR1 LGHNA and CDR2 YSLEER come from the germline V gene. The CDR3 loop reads CASSQDYGGRNTGELFF. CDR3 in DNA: TGCGCCAGCAGCCAAGATTATGGGGGCCGGAACACCGGGGAGCTGTTTTTT.

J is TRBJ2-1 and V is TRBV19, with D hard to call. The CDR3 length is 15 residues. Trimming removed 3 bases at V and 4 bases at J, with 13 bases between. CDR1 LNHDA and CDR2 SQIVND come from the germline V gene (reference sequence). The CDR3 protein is CASSIPLGQYNEQFF. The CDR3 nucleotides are TGTGCCAGTAGTATTCCCTTAGGGCAGTACAATGAGCAGTTCTTC.

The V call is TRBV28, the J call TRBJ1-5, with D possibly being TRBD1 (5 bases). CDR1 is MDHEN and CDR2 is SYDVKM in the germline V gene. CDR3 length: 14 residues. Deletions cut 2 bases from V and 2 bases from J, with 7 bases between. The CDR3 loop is CASSLGGGNQPQHF. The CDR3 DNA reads TGTGCCAGCAGTTTAGGGGGAGGCAATCAGCCCCAGCATTTT. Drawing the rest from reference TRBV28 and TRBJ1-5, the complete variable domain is DVKVTQSSRYLVKRTGEKVFLECVQDMDHENMFWYRQDPGLGLRLIYFSYDVKMKEKGDIPEGYSVSREKKERFSLILESASTNQTSMYLCASSLGGGNQPQHFGDGTRLSIL.

The CDR3 sequence is CASSLTGTGGDWSQPQHF. The CDR3 coding sequence is TGTGCCAGCAGTTTAACTGGGACAGGGGGCGATTGGTCCCAGCCCCAGCATTTT. V usage is TRBV28 and J usage is TRBJ1-5; 12 nucleotides agree with TRBD1. The V gene end was trimmed by 2 bases and the J gene end by 7 bases; junction bases not matched to a gene: 12. The CDR3 contains 18 residues. Germline assignment: CDR1 MDHEN and CDR2 SYDVKM.

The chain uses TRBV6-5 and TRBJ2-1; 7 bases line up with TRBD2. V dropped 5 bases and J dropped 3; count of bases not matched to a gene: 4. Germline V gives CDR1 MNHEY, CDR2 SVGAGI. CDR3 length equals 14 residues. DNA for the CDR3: TGTGCCAGCAGTAAAAGCGGGGACTACAATGAGCAGTTCTTC. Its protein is CASSKSGDYNEQFF.

The CDR3 bases are TGTGCCAGCAGGACCACAAGGAATAATTCACCCCTCCACTTT. This codes for CASRTTRNNSPLHF. This chain connects TRBV2 to TRBJ1-6; no clear D. The CDR3 sequence is 14 residues long. Trimming shortened V by 6 bases and J by 5 bases, and 11 bases separated the two germline ends. Germline V gene lookup returns CDR1 SNHLY and CDR2 FYNNEI.

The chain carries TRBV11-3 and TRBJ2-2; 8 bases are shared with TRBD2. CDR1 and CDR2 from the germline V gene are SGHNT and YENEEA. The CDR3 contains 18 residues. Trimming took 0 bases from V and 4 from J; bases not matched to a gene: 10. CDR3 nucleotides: TGTGCCAGCAGCTTAGATCGGGTCGGACTAGCCAGCACCGGGGAGCTGTTTTTT. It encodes CASSLDRVGLASTGELFF.

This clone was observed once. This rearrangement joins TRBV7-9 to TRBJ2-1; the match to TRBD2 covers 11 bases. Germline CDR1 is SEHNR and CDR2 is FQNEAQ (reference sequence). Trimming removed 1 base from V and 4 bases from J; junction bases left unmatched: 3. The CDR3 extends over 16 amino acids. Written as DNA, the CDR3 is TGTGCCAGCAGCTTAGTGGCTAGCGGGGGGTACAATGAGCAGTTCTTC. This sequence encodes CASSLVASGGYNEQFF.

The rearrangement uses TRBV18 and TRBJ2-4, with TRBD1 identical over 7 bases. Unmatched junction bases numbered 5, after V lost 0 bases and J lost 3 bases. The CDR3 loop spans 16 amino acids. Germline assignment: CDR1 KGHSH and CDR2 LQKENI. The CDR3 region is CASSPPGGADKNIQYF. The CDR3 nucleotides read TGTGCCAGCTCACCACCAGGGGGCGCCGACAAAAACATTCAGTACTTC.

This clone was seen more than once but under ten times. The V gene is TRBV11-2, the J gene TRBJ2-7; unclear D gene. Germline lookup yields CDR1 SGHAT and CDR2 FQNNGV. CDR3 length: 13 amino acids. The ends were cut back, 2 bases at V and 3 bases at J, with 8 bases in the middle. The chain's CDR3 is CASSLNLNYEQYV. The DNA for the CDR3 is TGTGCCAGCAGCTTAAATCTCAACTACGAGCAGTACGTC.

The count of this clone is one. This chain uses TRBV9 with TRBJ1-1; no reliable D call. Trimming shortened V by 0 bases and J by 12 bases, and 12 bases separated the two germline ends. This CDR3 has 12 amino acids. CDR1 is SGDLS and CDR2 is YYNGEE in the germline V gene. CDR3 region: CASSVGLKAPFF. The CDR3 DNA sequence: TGTGCCAGCAGCGTAGGGCTGAAAGCGCCTTTCTTT. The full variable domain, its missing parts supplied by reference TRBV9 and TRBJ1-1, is DSGVTQTPKHLITATGQRVTLRCSPRSGDLSVYWYQQSLDQGLQFLIQYYNGEERAKGNILERFSAQQFPDLHSELNLSSLELGDSALYFCASSVGLKAPFFGQGTRLTVV.

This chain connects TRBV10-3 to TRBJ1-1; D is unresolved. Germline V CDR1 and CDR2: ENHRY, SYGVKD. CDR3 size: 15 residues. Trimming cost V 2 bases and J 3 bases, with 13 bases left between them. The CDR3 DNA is TGTGCCATCAGTGAGACTTGGGGATTGGACACTGAAGCTTTCTTT. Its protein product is CAISETWGLDTEAFF.

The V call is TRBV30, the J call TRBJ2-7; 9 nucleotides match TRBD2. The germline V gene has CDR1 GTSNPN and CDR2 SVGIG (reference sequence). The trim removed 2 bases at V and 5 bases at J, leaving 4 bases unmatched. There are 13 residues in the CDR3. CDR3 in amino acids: CAWSRLAADEQYV. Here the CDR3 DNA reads TGTGCCTGGAGTAGACTAGCGGCCGACGAGCAGTACGTC.

The CDR3 sequence: CASSPGAGQGFYGYTF. The CDR3 DNA is TGTGCCAGCAGCCCGGGCGCGGGACAGGGGTTCTATGGCTACACCTTC. The V call is TRBV5-5, the J call TRBJ1-2, with 10 bases fitting TRBD1. The germline V gene encodes CDR1 SGHKS and CDR2 YYEKEE (reference sequence). J was trimmed by 4 bases and V by 4 bases; bases with no gene match: 10. The CDR3 totals 16 residues.

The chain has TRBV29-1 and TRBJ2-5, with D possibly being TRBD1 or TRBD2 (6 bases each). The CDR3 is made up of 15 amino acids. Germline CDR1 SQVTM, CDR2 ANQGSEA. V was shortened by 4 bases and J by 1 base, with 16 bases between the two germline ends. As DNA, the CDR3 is TGCAGCGTTGTAGGGGGACTCGAAGCCCAAGAGACCCAGTACTTC. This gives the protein CSVVGGLEAQETQYF. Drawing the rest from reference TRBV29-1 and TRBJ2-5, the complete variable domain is SAVISQKPSRDICQRGTSLTIQCQVDSQVTMMFWYRQQPGQSLTLIATANQGSEATYESGFVIDKFPISRPNLTFSTLTVSNMSPEDSSIYLCSVVGGLEAQETQYFGPGTRLLVL.

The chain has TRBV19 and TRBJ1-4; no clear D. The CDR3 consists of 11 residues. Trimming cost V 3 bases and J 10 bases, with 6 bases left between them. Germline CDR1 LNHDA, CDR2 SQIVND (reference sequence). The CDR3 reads CASSIGRKLFF. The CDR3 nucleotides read TGTGCCAGTAGTATCGGAAGAAAACTGTTTTTT.

In nucleotides, the CDR3 is TGTGCCAGCAGTTCGTCTAGCGGGAGCTACGAGCAGTACGTC. Translated: CASSSSSGSYEQYV. The chain is built from TRBV27 and TRBJ2-7, with 10 bases fitting TRBD2. CDR1 and CDR2 (germline): MNHEY, SMNVEV (reference sequence). With V trimmed by 4 bases and J by 3 bases, 3 bases remained unmatched. This CDR3 is 14 amino acids long.